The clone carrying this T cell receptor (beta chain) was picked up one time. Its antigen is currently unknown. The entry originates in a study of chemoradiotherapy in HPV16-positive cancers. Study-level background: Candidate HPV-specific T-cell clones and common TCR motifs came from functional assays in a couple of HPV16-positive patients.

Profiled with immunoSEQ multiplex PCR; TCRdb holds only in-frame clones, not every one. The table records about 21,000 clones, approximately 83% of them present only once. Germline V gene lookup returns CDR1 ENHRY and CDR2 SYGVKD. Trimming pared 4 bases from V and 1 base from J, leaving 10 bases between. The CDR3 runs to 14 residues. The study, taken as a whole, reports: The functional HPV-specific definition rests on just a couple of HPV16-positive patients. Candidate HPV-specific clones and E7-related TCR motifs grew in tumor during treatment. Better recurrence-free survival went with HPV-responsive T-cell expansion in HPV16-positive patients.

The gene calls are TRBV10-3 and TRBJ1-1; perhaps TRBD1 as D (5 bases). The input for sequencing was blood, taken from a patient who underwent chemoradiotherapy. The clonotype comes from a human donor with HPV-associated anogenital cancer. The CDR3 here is CAISGGARNTEAFF. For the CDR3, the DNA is TGTGCCATCAGTGGAGGGGCGCGGAACACTGAAGCTTTCTTT.